The 31 T cell receptor beta chains below all came from one sample that was sequenced in a study of technical replicates of blood from a few donors. Measured with immunoSEQ multiplex PCR; TCRdb has only the in-frame clones, and not every one. This sample has under 85,000 clones, with around 90% found just once. Input material: T cells isolated from PBMCs. The origin of the receptors is a human donor in good health.

This chain joins TRBV14 and TRBJ1-5; 10 bases fit TRBD1. CDR1 SGHDN and CDR2 FVKESK come from the germline V gene. V dropped 4 bases and J dropped 4; count of bases not matched to a gene: 4. The CDR3 extends over 15 amino acids. CDR3 coding DNA: TGTGCCAGCAGCCCCCGGGACAGGGGTAATCAGCCCCAGCATTTT. This encodes CASSPRDRGNQPQHF.

This rearrangement joins TRBV10-3 to TRBJ2-7; 8 positions agree with TRBD1. Unmatched junction bases numbered 9, after V lost 7 bases and J lost 4 bases. Germline V gene data show CDR1 as ENHRY and CDR2 as SYGVKD. The CDR3 runs 14 residues. The CDR3 loop is CAIKPQGAEYEQYF. CDR3 sequence (DNA): TGTGCCATCAAACCCCAGGGGGCAGAATACGAGCAGTACTTC.

This chain uses TRBV7-9 with TRBJ1-5; no reliable D call. The V gene's germline CDR1 is SEHNR and CDR2 FQNEAQ (reference sequence). The CDR3 sequence is 12 residues long. V dropped 3 bases and J dropped 4 bases, with 4 bases sitting between them. The CDR3 reads CASSLSNQPQHF. CDR3 DNA: TGTGCCAGCAGCTTGTCTAATCAGCCCCAGCATTTT.

V usage is TRBV7-9 and J usage is TRBJ1-2; D is undetermined. Trimming removed 5 bases at V and 8 bases at J, with 12 bases between. CDR1 is SEHNR and CDR2 is FQNEAQ in the germline V gene (reference sequence). This CDR3 has 12 amino acids. In nucleotides, the CDR3 is TGTGCCAGCAGCGGCGGTTCGGGGGGCTACACCTTC. Protein product: CASSGGSGGYTF.

This rearrangement joins TRBV11-2 to TRBJ2-3; no definite D call. This CDR3 is built from 15 residues. Germline CDR1 and CDR2: SGHAT and FQNNGV. The V gene lost 5 bases and the J gene lost 0 bases, with 12 bases spanning the gap. The CDR3 DNA reads TGTGCCAGCAGCCAAAACAGAGCTAGCACAGATACGCAGTATTTT. This sequence encodes CASSQNRASTDTQYF.

V usage is TRBV7-9 and J usage is TRBJ2-3, with TRBD2 matching over 7 bases. Per germline, CDR1 SEHNR and CDR2 FQNEAQ (reference sequence). The CDR3 runs to 17 residues. Trimming took 5 bases from V and 0 from J; bases not matched to a gene: 11. The CDR3 sequence: CASSPRFREASTDTQYF. DNA for the CDR3: TGTGCCAGCAGCCCCCGCTTCCGGGAGGCGAGCACAGATACGCAGTATTTT.

The chain links TRBV27 to TRBJ1-2; 9 bases agree with TRBD1. The germline gives CDR1 MNHEY, CDR2 SMNVEV (reference sequence). The CDR3 consists of 16 residues. V lost 6 bases, J lost 6 bases, and 14 bases stayed unmatched. The CDR3 coding sequence is TGTGCCAGCAGCGGAACCAGGACAGGGGAAGGGCATGGCTACACCTTC. This translates into CASSGTRTGEGHGYTF.

V is TRBV6-1 and J is TRBJ2-7, with D maybe TRBD2 (5 bases). The CDR3 totals 13 residues. CDR1 is MNHNS and CDR2 is SASEGT in the germline V gene. The germline V and J ends were trimmed by 8 bases and 4 bases, with 15 bases remaining between them. The DNA of the CDR3 is TGTGCCAGCGAGGGAGACTTGGGGTACGAGCAGTACTTC. This codes for CASEGDLGYEQYF.

V usage is TRBV18 and J usage is TRBJ1-5, with D hard to call. Germline V gene lookup returns CDR1 KGHSH and CDR2 LQKENI. The CDR3 totals 15 residues. With 6 bases removed from V and 0 bases from J, the gap between germline ends came to 12 bases. CDR3 region: CASSDTFYSNQPQHF. In DNA, the CDR3 is TGTGCCAGCTCCGACACCTTTTATAGCAATCAGCCCCAGCATTTT.

V and J are TRBV10-2 and TRBJ2-3; TRBD1 is a possible D gene (6 bases). The CDR3 extends over 16 amino acids. Trimming cost V 3 bases and J 1 base, with 14 bases left between them. CDR1 and CDR2 from the germline V gene are WSHSY and SAAADI. The chain's CDR3 is CASSDWEQGGTDTQYF. The DNA of the CDR3 is TGCGCCAGCAGTGATTGGGAACAGGGAGGCACAGATACGCAGTATTTT.

For the CDR3, the DNA is TGTGCCAGCAGTTTATACTGGGGGGGGGCTGAAGCTTTCTTT. Its protein product is CASSLYWGGAEAFF. This chain connects TRBV28 to TRBJ1-1, with TRBD1 as a possible D gene (5 bases). The CDR3 spans 14 residues. V lost 1 base, J lost 6 bases, and 12 bases lay in between. The germline V gene has CDR1 MDHEN and CDR2 SYDVKM.

The chain has TRBV11-3 and TRBJ2-2; D may be TRBD2 (6 bases). Germline CDR1 and CDR2: SGHNT and YENEEA. Trimming cost V 5 bases and J 7 bases, with 17 bases left between them. The CDR3 totals 15 residues. The CDR3 DNA sequence: TGTGCCAGCAGCAAATTATCCGGGACTCGCGGGGAGCTGTTTTTT. This sequence encodes CASSKLSGTRGELFF.

V is TRBV19 and J is TRBJ1-1; D remains ambiguous. V was shortened by 8 bases and J by 0 bases, with 13 bases between the two germline ends. Germline values: CDR1 LNHDA, CDR2 SQIVND (reference sequence). There are 14 residues in the CDR3. The chain's CDR3 is CASGTAGMNTEAFF. CDR3 DNA: TGTGCCAGTGGAACAGCGGGCATGAACACTGAAGCTTTCTTT.

The J gene is TRBJ2-3, the V gene TRBV10-3; TRBD2 matches 8 bases. Trimming removed 3 bases from V and 2 bases from J; junction bases left unmatched: 7. This CDR3 has 16 residues. Germline V gene data show CDR1 as ENHRY and CDR2 as SYGVKD. The CDR3 region is CAISEMAGGSTDTQYF. The CDR3, as DNA: TGTGCCATCAGTGAAATGGCGGGAGGTTCCACAGATACGCAGTATTTT.

The chain has TRBV28 and TRBJ1-1, with 9 bases aligning to TRBD1. The germline V gene encodes CDR1 MDHEN and CDR2 SYDVKM. The CDR3 sequence is 15 residues long. The junction had 5 bases not matched to a gene; V was cut back by 2 bases and J by 4 bases. CDR3 bases: TGTGCCAGCAGTTTACGGATACAGGGGGCCACTGAAGCTTTCTTT. The encoded protein is CASSLRIQGATEAFF.

The rearrangement joins TRBV27 to TRBJ1-1; D ambiguous. This CDR3 spans 13 amino acids. CDR1 is MNHEY and CDR2 is SMNVEV in the germline V gene (reference sequence). The V gene lost 5 bases and the J gene lost 0 bases, with 7 bases spanning the gap. Written as DNA, the CDR3 is TGTGCCAGCAGTCTAACAGTGAACACTGAAGCTTTCTTT. This translates into CASSLTVNTEAFF.

Here the CDR3 reads CASSIPGISYEQYF. The DNA for the CDR3 is TGTGCCAGTAGTATCCCCGGGATTTCGTACGAGCAGTACTTC. The rearrangement uses TRBV19 and TRBJ2-7, with D perhaps TRBD2 (5 bases). V was cut by 3 bases and J by 4 bases, with 13 bases left in between. The germline V gene encodes CDR1 LNHDA and CDR2 SQIVND (reference sequence). This CDR3 is built from 14 residues.

Remarks on this clone: The junction shows a germline mismatch at one end, possibly a read error. This sequence joins TRBV7-8 and TRBJ2-3; 8 bases are shared with TRBD1. The CDR3 has 13 amino acids. Germline V gives CDR1 SGHVS, CDR2 FQNEAQ. This chain's CDR3 is CASSLNLQGASSF. Written as DNA, the CDR3 is TGTGCCAGCAGCCTAAACCTCCAGGGGGCTTCCTCATTT.

This sequence joins TRBV5-6 and TRBJ2-1; D gene unclear. This CDR3 is 12 amino acids long. Trimming removed 2 bases from V and 7 bases from J, with 7 bases in between. Germline V gives CDR1 SGHDT, CDR2 YYEEEE. CDR3 DNA sequence: TGTGCCAGCAGCTTAACCGAGAATGAGCAGTTCTTC. Protein sequence: CASSLTENEQFF.

This chain connects TRBV5-4 to TRBJ2-1; TRBD2 matches at 12 bases. Germline values: CDR1 SGHNT, CDR2 YYREEE (reference sequence). V lost 0 bases and J lost 9; bases outside the gene matches: 4. The length of the CDR3 is 15 residues. The CDR3 sequence: CASSLGLAGEPEQFF. The CDR3 bases are TGTGCCAGCAGCTTGGGACTAGCGGGAGAGCCTGAGCAGTTCTTC.

This sequence joins TRBV7-6 and TRBJ1-2; D is unresolved. Trimming took off 1 base at V and 2 bases at J, with 14 bases between the two ends. CDR3 length: 16 amino acids. Germline CDR1 and CDR2: SGHVS and FNYEAQ. CDR3 protein: CASSLGGEGLNYGYTF. The CDR3 nucleotides read TGTGCCAGCAGCTTAGGAGGAGAGGGTTTGAACTATGGCTACACCTTC.

This chain connects TRBV14 to TRBJ2-7; 7 bases line up with TRBD1. J was trimmed by 5 bases and V by 4 bases; bases with no gene match: 8. CDR1 is SGHDN and CDR2 is FVKESK in the germline V gene. The CDR3 length is 14 residues. CDR3 sequence: CASSLDRLWNEQYF. CDR3 DNA: TGTGCCAGCAGCCTGGACAGGCTTTGGAACGAGCAGTACTTC.

This clone is a singleton in its sample. V gene TRBV10-3 combines with J gene TRBJ2-7; 13 bases map to TRBD2. The length of the CDR3 is 15 residues. CDR1 is ENHRY and CDR2 is SYGVKD in the germline V gene. J gave up 2 bases and V 6 bases, and 4 bases lay outside the gene matches. CDR3 sequence reads: CAIRELAGGPYEQYF. In DNA form, the CDR3 reads TGTGCCATCAGGGAACTAGCGGGAGGGCCCTACGAGCAGTACTTC.

The J gene is TRBJ1-2, the V gene TRBV29-1; D not certain. Trimming shortened V by 7 bases and J by 0 bases, and 15 bases separated the two germline ends. The CDR3 has 14 amino acids. Looked up from germline, CDR1 is SQVTM and CDR2 is ANQGSEA. CDR3 nucleotide sequence: TGCAGCGGCCTGCTGATGGGAGCTAACTATGGCTACACCTTC. As protein: CSGLLMGANYGYTF.

V gene TRBV18 combines with J gene TRBJ1-1; TRBD1 is a possible D gene (5 bases). Germline CDR1 reads KGHSH; CDR2 reads LQKENI. Trimming cost V 6 bases and J 4 bases, with 15 bases left between them. This CDR3 region has 14 residues. CDR3 region: CASSDGGGGTEAFF. In nucleotides, the CDR3 is TGTGCCAGCTCGGATGGCGGGGGTGGCACTGAAGCTTTCTTT.

This rearrangement joins TRBV30 to TRBJ2-7, with TRBD2 identical over 12 bases. The CDR3 has 18 residues. V was pared by 0 bases and J by 3 bases, with 12 bases of the junction left unmatched. CDR1 GTSNPN and CDR2 SVGIG come from the germline V gene (reference sequence). The CDR3 here is CAWSVTSGRPYSVYEQYF. The DNA of the CDR3 is TGTGCCTGGAGTGTTACTAGCGGGAGGCCTTATTCGGTCTACGAGCAGTACTTC.

The chain links TRBV2 to TRBJ2-1, with 14 bases that match TRBD2. From germline, CDR1 is SNHLY and CDR2 FYNNEI. The V and J ends lost 6 bases and 9 bases, in that order; junction bases with no gene match: 4. This CDR3 has 14 amino acids. CDR3 nucleotide sequence: TGTGCCAGCAGGGGACTAGCGGGAGCTTTTGAGCAGTTCTTC. It codes for CASRGLAGAFEQFF.

This sequence joins TRBV19 and TRBJ1-5; D not resolved. Germline assignment: CDR1 LNHDA and CDR2 SQIVND (reference sequence). V gave up 5 bases and J gave up 1 base, with 12 bases separating them. This CDR3 is 15 amino acids long. The CDR3 DNA sequence: TGTGCCAGTAGTCCCCTAGACGGGAGCAATCAGCCCCAGCATTTT. This codes for CASSPLDGSNQPQHF.

The rearrangement joins TRBV18 to TRBJ2-7, with 12 bases aligning to TRBD1. V trimming: 3 bases; J trimming: 5 bases; junction bases outside the gene matches: 5. This CDR3 is built from 15 residues. Germline-derived CDR1 and CDR2 are KGHSH and LQKENI. CDR3 region: CASSPVGTGGHEQYF. CDR3 nucleotides: TGTGCCAGCTCACCGGTCGGGACAGGGGGCCACGAGCAGTACTTC.

V and J are TRBV6-1 and TRBJ2-7, with 8 bases lining up with TRBD1. Germline loops: CDR1 MNHNS, CDR2 SASEGT. The CDR3 extends over 14 amino acids. After removal of 6 bases from V and 5 bases from J, the junction contained 9 bases not matched to a gene. The CDR3 loop reads CASSQGQGFNEQYF. The CDR3 DNA is TGTGCCAGCAGCCAAGGACAGGGTTTCAACGAGCAGTACTTC.

This clone showed up just a few times. The chain links TRBV19 to TRBJ1-1, with TRBD1 identical over 7 bases. The V gene's germline CDR1 is LNHDA and CDR2 SQIVND (reference sequence). V lost 3 bases, J lost 1 base, and 5 bases stayed unmatched. The CDR3 is 15 residues long. The CDR3 region has the DNA TGTGCCAGTAGTATGGGACAGAGATCGAACACTGAAGCTTTCTTT. Translation: CASSMGQRSNTEAFF.